This TCR beta chain was retrieved from a study of cytomegalovirus exposure and HLA in healthy donors. Findings and caveats of the study: In terms of immune exposure information, only CMV serostatus was available. Differences between HLA loci emerged in a later analysis of TCR association rates, with DRB1 most and HLA-C fewest.

Primers for the PCR totalled 60 Vbeta and 13 Jbeta. Produced via immunoSEQ multiplex PCR; TCRdb's table is partial and in-frame only. The table shows under 200,000 clones, with around 68% occurring only once. This clone was observed a single time. Its cognate antigen is unknown. Germline values: CDR1 SGHRS, CDR2 YFSETQ. This CDR3 is built from 16 residues. Trimming took 7 bases from V and 0 from J, leaving 16 bases between them. Sequencing was performed on PBMCs. The sequence was obtained from a man aged 50 to 59 in good health and CMV-seronegative. The rearrangement uses TRBV5-1 and TRBJ2-2, with D perhaps TRBD2 (7 bases). The CDR3 sequence: CASGMGGAANTGELFF. As DNA, the CDR3 is TGCGCCAGCGGGATGGGGGGGGCCGCGAACACCGGGGAGCTGTTTTTT. Full variable domain (remainder filled in from reference TRBV5-1 and TRBJ2-2): KAGVTQTPRYLIKTRGQQVTLSCSPISGHRSVSWYQQTPGQGLQFLFEYFSETQRNKGNFPGRFSGRQFSNSRSEMNVSTLELGDSALYLCASGMGGAANTGELFFGEGSRLTVL.